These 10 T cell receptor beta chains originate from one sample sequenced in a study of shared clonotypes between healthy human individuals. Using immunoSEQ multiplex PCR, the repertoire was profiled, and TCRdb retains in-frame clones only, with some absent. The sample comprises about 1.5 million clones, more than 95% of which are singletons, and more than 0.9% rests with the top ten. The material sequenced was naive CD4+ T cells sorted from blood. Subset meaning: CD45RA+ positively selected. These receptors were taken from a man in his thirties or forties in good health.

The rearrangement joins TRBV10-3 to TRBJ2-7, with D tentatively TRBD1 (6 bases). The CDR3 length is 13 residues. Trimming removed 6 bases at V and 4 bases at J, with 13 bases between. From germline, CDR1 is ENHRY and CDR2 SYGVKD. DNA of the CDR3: TGTGCCATCAGCGGAACGGACAGTTACGAGCAGTACTTC. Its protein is CAISGTDSYEQYF.

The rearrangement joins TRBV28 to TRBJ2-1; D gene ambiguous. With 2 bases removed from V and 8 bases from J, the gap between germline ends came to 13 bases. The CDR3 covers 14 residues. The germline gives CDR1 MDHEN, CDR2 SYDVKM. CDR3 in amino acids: CASSLRLVDYEQFF. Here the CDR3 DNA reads TGTGCCAGCAGTTTAAGACTCGTGGATTATGAGCAGTTCTTC.

The CDR3 region has the DNA TGTGCCTGGAGTGCGAGAGGCGGGAGCACAGATACGCAGTATTTT. This codes for CAWSARGGSTDTQYF. This chain connects TRBV30 to TRBJ2-3; TRBD2 might be the D (5 bases). Trimming stripped 1 base from V and 0 bases from J, with 11 bases between. The germline gives CDR1 GTSNPN, CDR2 SVGIG (reference sequence). This CDR3 contains 15 residues. Combining the CDR3 with reference TRBV30 and TRBJ2-3 gives the whole variable domain SQTIHQWPATLVQPVGSPLSLECTVEGTSNPNLYWYRQAAGRGLQLLFYSVGIGQISSEVPQNLSASRPQDRQFILSSKKLLLSDSGFYLCAWSARGGSTDTQYFGPGTRLTVL.

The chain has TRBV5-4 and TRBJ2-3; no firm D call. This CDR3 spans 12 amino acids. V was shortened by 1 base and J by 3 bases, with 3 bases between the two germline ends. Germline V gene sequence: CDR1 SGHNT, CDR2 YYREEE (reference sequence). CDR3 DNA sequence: TGTGCCAGCAGCTTGAGGACAGATACGCAGTATTTT. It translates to CASSLRTDTQYF.

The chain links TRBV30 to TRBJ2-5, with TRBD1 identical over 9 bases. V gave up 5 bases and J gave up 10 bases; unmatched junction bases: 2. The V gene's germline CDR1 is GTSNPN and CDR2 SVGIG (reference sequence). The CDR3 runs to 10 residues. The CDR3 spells CAWGTGIQYF. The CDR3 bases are TGTGCCTGGGGGACAGGGATCCAGTACTTC.

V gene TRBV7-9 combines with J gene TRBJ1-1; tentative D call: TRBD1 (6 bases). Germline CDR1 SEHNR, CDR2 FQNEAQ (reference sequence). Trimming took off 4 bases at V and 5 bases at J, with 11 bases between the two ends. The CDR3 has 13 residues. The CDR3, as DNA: TGTGCCAGCAGCTCGAGGGGGGAAACTGAAGCTTTCTTT. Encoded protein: CASSSRGETEAFF. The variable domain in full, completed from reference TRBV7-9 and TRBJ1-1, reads DTGVSQNPRHKITKRGQNVTFRCDPISEHNRLYWYRQTLGQGPEFLTYFQNEAQLEKSRLLSDRFSAERPKGSFSTLEIQRTEQGDSAMYLCASSSRGETEAFFGQGTRLTVV.

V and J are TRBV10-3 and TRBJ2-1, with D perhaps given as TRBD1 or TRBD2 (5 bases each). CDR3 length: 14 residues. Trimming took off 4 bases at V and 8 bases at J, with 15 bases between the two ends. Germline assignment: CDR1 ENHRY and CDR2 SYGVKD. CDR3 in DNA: TGTGCCATCAGTGGGAGGCCCGTGGGGGATGAGCAGTTCTTC. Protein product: CAISGRPVGDEQFF.

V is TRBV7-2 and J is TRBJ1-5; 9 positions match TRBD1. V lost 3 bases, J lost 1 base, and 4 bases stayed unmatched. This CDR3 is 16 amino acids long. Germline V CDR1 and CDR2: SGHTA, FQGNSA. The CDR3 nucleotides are TGTGCCAGCAGCTTTGGACAGGGGCGGAGCAATCAGCCCCAGCATTTT. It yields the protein CASSFGQGRSNQPQHF.

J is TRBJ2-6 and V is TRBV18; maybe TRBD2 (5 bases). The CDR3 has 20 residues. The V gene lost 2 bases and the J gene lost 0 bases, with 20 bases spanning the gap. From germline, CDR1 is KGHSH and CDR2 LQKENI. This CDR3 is CASSPYDLDARDSGANVLTF. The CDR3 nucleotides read TGTGCCAGCTCACCATACGATTTGGACGCCCGGGACTCTGGGGCCAACGTCCTGACTTTC. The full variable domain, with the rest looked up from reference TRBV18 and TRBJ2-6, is NAGVMQNPRHLVRRRGQEARLRCSPMKGHSHVYWYRQLPEEGLKFMVYLQKENIIDESGMPKERFSAEFPKEGPSILRIQQVVRGDSAAYFCASSPYDLDARDSGANVLTFGAGSRLTVL.

CDR3 region: CATSRNANGGSPYEQYF. The CDR3 DNA sequence: TGTGCCACCAGCAGAAACGCCAATGGGGGCTCCCCCTACGAGCAGTACTTC. The chain recombines TRBV15 with TRBJ2-7; D possibly corresponds to TRBD1 (6 bases). Between the trimmed V and J ends, which lost 2 bases and 2 bases, there was a span of 19 bases. This CDR3 region has 17 residues. Germline V gene data show CDR1 as LNHNV and CDR2 as YYDKDF (reference sequence).